The source of this T cell receptor (beta chain) is a study of blood T cell repertoires in COVID-19. About the research overall: The United States, Italy and Spain supplied acute and convalescent COVID-19 samples. From T cells, B-cell-depleted T cells, or PBMCs came the material, which was cDNA or gDNA.

Seattle's enrolled individuals joined amid active infection and were then monitored longitudinally. Per the authors' pipeline: Quantification of nucleated cells was approximated via reference gene primer amplification. Here immunoSEQ multiplex PCR was the method, and the copy in TCRdb shows in-frame clones only, minus some. V and J calls and clone size follow that table, whereas D and trimming were derived from the DNA. The table lists roughly 480,000 clones, 89% of them singletons. This clonotype was obtained from a man aged 18 to 30 with COVID-19, enrolled during active disease. Specimen: peripheral blood.

The CDR3 DNA follows: TGTGCCAGCAGCGTAGGACAGGCGAACCAAGAGACCCAGTACTTC. This gives the protein CASSVGQANQETQYF. The genes are TRBV9 and TRBJ2-5, with D perhaps TRBD1 (6 bases). Germline values: CDR1 SGDLS, CDR2 YYNGEE. The CDR3 contains 15 residues. The V end was cut by 0 bases, the J end by 0 bases, with 9 bases between.